This T cell receptor beta chain was observed in a study of technical replicates of blood from several donors (dated by TCRdb to the late 2010s). Ends trimmed: V by 0 bases, J by 4 bases; bases unmatched to a gene: 3. CDR1 and CDR2 are drawn from the germline V gene: SGHTA, FQGNSA. The CDR3 has 14 amino acids, counting the end cysteine and phenylalanine. Only the CDR3 part of the read is kept: 42 bases, read in frame from the first base. The library was built by means of the immunoSEQ multiplex PCR assay. TCRdb carries this immuneACCESS record with in-frame sequences only. Its versions omit some clonotypes, under half of them owing to an unresolved V gene in the studies checked, with the rest unexplained. The sample profile shows about 62,000 clones; 70% to 90% of them were found once. The ten largest clones add up to over 4.5% of the sample. A remark on this clone: Its antigen is unknown. The sample holds no much larger clone one base away, and base qualities are not on file.

The sample consisted of PBMCs. In this chain, TRBV7-2 is recombined with TRBJ2-7; TRBD2 lines up with 7 middle nucleotides. This receptor was taken from a human donor in good health. Some clones in this sample may be carry-over from other donors' samples. The CDR3 reads CASSLAWGGYEQYF. At the DNA level, the sequence is TGTGCCAGCAGCTTAGCGTGGGGGGGGTACGAGCAGTACTTC.